The 32 T cell receptor beta chains reported below all come from one sample, sequenced in a study of blood T cell repertoires in COVID-19 (dated by TCRdb to the early 2020s). Library preparation was by the immunoSEQ multiplex PCR assay. In TCRdb, the immuneACCESS table is reduced to in-frame sequences with V and J assigned. These tables do not hold every clone; where another copy was compared, an unresolved V gene accounts for under half, and the others remain unexplained. This sample is represented by 30,000 or so clones; under 85% of them were singletons. 30% to 40% of the sample lies in the top ten. The specimen sequenced was peripheral blood. Receptors originate from an older man with acute or convalescent COVID-19.

This chain joins TRBV5-5 and TRBJ2-2; 9 bases fit TRBD1. V shed 9 bases and J 5 bases; nucleotides not matched to a gene: 8. The CDR3 totals 14 residues. The germline gives CDR1 SGHKS, CDR2 YYEKEE (reference sequence). CDR3 amino acids: CATHRDRDTGELFF. The CDR3 DNA reads as TGTGCCACGCACCGGGACAGGGATACCGGGGAGCTGTTTTTT.

V is TRBV10-2 and J is TRBJ1-1, with D perhaps matching TRBD1 (5 bases). This CDR3 region has 14 residues. Germline values: CDR1 WSHSY, CDR2 SAAADI. V lost 5 bases and J lost 5, with 15 bases in between. CDR3 residues: CASSNRMGGTEAFF. CDR3 bases: TGCGCCAGCAGTAACCGCATGGGGGGAACTGAAGCTTTCTTT.

V and J are TRBV7-2 and TRBJ2-7, with a tentative D call TRBD1 (6 bases). The V and J ends lost 6 bases and 6 bases respectively, with 15 bases between them. The CDR3 loop spans 13 amino acids. Germline CDR1 is SGHTA and CDR2 is FQGNSA. CDR3 protein: CASSTGRSREQYF. For the CDR3, the DNA is TGTGCCAGCAGTACAGGGAGATCCCGCGAGCAGTACTTC.

The chain carries TRBV24-1 and TRBJ2-1; D is unresolved. CDR3 length: 15 amino acids. Germline lookup yields CDR1 KGHDR and CDR2 SFDVKD. The germline V and J ends were trimmed by 4 bases and 0 bases, with 9 bases remaining between them. CDR3 loop: CATSDPRSSYNEQFF. Written as DNA, the CDR3 is TGTGCCACCAGTGACCCTCGTAGCTCCTACAATGAGCAGTTCTTC.

This chain joins TRBV3-1 (or the pseudogene TRBV3-2) and TRBJ1-1; tentative D call: TRBD1 (6 bases). CDR3 length equals 15 residues. Germline CDR1 and CDR2: LGHDT and YNNKEL (reference sequence). V dropped 1 base and J dropped 4 bases, with 13 bases sitting between them. DNA of the CDR3: TGTGCCAGCAGCCAAGTAACAGGGCTTGGCACTGAAGCTTTCTTT. Translated: CASSQVTGLGTEAFF.

The CDR3 protein is CASSYKRGTDTQYF. CDR3 nucleotides: TGTGCCAGCAGTTATAAGCGGGGCACAGATACGCAGTATTTT. The V and J genes are TRBV27 and TRBJ2-3; maybe TRBD2 (6 bases). CDR3 length: 14 residues. The V gene lost 4 bases and the J gene lost 1 base, with 9 bases spanning the gap. Germline values: CDR1 MNHEY, CDR2 SMNVEV (reference sequence).

This clone was observed a few times. J is TRBJ1-5 and V is TRBV19; 8 nucleotides align to TRBD1. Trimming took 3 bases from V and 8 from J; bases not matched to a gene: 9. Germline V lookup: CDR1 LNHDA, CDR2 SQIVND (reference sequence). The CDR3 runs 15 residues. CDR3 protein: CASSMAGTGSKPQHF. CDR3 DNA: TGTGCCAGTAGTATGGCGGGGACAGGTAGCAAGCCCCAGCATTTT.

The chain uses TRBV11-2 and TRBJ1-2; 10 bases are shared with TRBD1. The trim removed 5 bases at V and 3 bases at J, leaving 6 bases unmatched. From germline, CDR1 is SGHAT and CDR2 FQNNGV. The CDR3 has 15 residues. The CDR3 reads CASSLGQGVDYGYTF. CDR3 bases: TGTGCCAGCAGCCTTGGACAGGGGGTGGACTATGGCTACACCTTC.

This chain links TRBV4-1 with TRBJ2-3, with D possibly being TRBD2 (6 bases). The CDR3 is made up of 16 amino acids. Deletions cut 6 bases from V and 1 base from J, with 17 bases between. Looked up from germline, CDR1 is MGHRA and CDR2 is YSYEKL. The CDR3 reads CASRPWGTGGTDTQYF. CDR3 nucleotides: TGCGCCAGCAGACCCTGGGGAACGGGGGGCACAGATACGCAGTATTTT.

This chain links TRBV10-2 with TRBJ1-4; 8 positions match TRBD1. After removal of 3 bases from V and 8 bases from J, the junction contained 2 bases not matched to a gene. Germline values: CDR1 WSHSY, CDR2 SAAADI. This CDR3 has 13 residues. CDR3 residues: CASSEGTGEKLFF. DNA of the CDR3: TGCGCCAGCAGTGAAGGGACAGGAGAAAAACTGTTTTTT.

This chain connects TRBV27 to TRBJ2-1; 12 bases match TRBD2. Looked up from germline, CDR1 is MNHEY and CDR2 is SMNVEV (reference sequence). The length of the CDR3 is 17 residues. Trimming cost V 2 bases and J 4 bases; bases outside gene matches: 6. For the CDR3, the DNA is TGTGCCAGCAGTTTAAATAGGCTAGCGGGGGGGTACAATGAGCAGTTCTTC. Its translation: CASSLNRLAGGYNEQFF.

V and J are TRBV4-2 and TRBJ1-1; maybe TRBD1 (5 bases). From germline, CDR1 is LGHNA and CDR2 YNFKEQ. There are 14 residues in the CDR3. The V end was cut by 4 bases, the J end by 4 bases, with 13 bases between. Written as DNA, the CDR3 is TGTGCCAGCAGCCGAATAGGGGAGGCCACTGAAGCTTTCTTT. Protein: CASSRIGEATEAFF.

The chain carries TRBV18 and TRBJ2-1, with 8 bases matching TRBD1. Trimming at V came to 3 bases and at J to 5 bases, leaving 3 bases not matched to a gene. Germline CDR1 and CDR2: KGHSH and LQKENI. This CDR3 comprises 14 residues. This CDR3 reads CASSPQTGDNEQFF. The DNA for the CDR3 is TGTGCCAGCTCACCGCAGACAGGGGACAATGAGCAGTTCTTC.

V usage is TRBV4-3 and J usage is TRBJ1-5, with 7 bases lining up with TRBD1. CDR3 length: 15 amino acids. The J segment lost 7 bases and the V segment lost 0 bases, leaving 6 bases of the junction unmatched. Looked up from germline, CDR1 is LGHNA and CDR2 is YSLEER. Here the CDR3 DNA reads TGCGCCAGCAGCCAAGATCAGGGGGTCAAACAGCCCCAGCATTTT. It is translated as CASSQDQGVKQPQHF.

The J gene is TRBJ2-5, the V gene TRBV7-4; 7 bases are shared with TRBD2. The length of the CDR3 is 16 residues. Germline CDR1 reads SGHVT; CDR2 reads SQSDAQ. Trimming cost V 3 bases and J 0 bases; bases outside gene matches: 7. CDR3 in amino acids: CASSFGAGVYQETQYF. CDR3 DNA: TGTGCCAGCAGCTTTGGGGCGGGGGTCTACCAAGAGACCCAGTACTTC. Complete variable domain (other parts from reference TRBV7-4 and TRBJ2-5): GAGVSQSPRYKVAKRGRDVALRCDSISGHVTLYWYRQTLGQGSEVLTYSQSDAQRDKSGRPSGRFSAERPERSVSTLKIQRTEQGDSAVYLCASSFGAGVYQETQYFGPGTRLLVL.

V is TRBV3-1 (or the pseudogene TRBV3-2) and J is TRBJ2-1, with 7 bases fitting TRBD1. Germline V gene lookup returns CDR1 LGHDT and CDR2 YNNKEL (reference sequence). V dropped 6 bases and J dropped 5; count of bases not matched to a gene: 10. The length of the CDR3 is 15 residues. For the CDR3, the DNA is TGTGCCAGCAGTGGCCGGGACAGACCCAACAATGAGCAGTTCTTC. Translated: CASSGRDRPNNEQFF.

The genes are TRBV29-1 and TRBJ2-7, with 8 bases identical to TRBD1. The CDR3 is 14 amino acids. The germline CDR1 and CDR2 sequences are SQVTM and ANQGSEA. The V and J ends lost 4 bases and 2 bases, in that order; junction bases with no gene match: 7. In nucleotides, the CDR3 is TGCAGCGTTGGGTTGGCAGGGGGCCCCTACGAGCAGTACTTC. Encoded protein: CSVGLAGGPYEQYF.

This clone appeared a single time. V gene TRBV6-2 or TRBV6-3 combines with J gene TRBJ2-3; TRBD2 matches 7 bases. V trimming: 4 bases; J trimming: 6 bases; junction bases outside the gene matches: 7. This CDR3 contains 14 residues. The germline CDR1 and CDR2 sequences are MNHEY and SVGEGT. In DNA, the CDR3 is TGTGCCAGCAGTTTGACTAGCTCAGGTGATACGCAGTATTTT. Translating it yields CASSLTSSGDTQYF.

The chain employs TRBV11-1 and TRBJ2-7, with TRBD1 identical over 9 bases. Germline V gene data show CDR1 as SGHAT and CDR2 as FQDESV (reference sequence). The CDR3 is made up of 16 amino acids. The V and J ends lost 5 bases and 4 bases, in that order; junction bases with no gene match: 12. CDR3 region: CASSHPSTGGRYEQYF. DNA for the CDR3: TGTGCCAGCAGCCACCCCTCAACAGGGGGCAGGTACGAGCAGTACTTC.

The chain uses TRBV19 and TRBJ2-7; possibly TRBD1 for D (6 bases). The CDR3 consists of 14 residues. Germline V gene data show CDR1 as LNHDA and CDR2 as SQIVND (reference sequence). V lost 6 bases to trimming and J lost 2 bases, with 14 bases between them. The CDR3 is CASSPGPGAYEQYF. The CDR3 DNA sequence: TGTGCCAGTAGCCCCGGTCCAGGGGCCTACGAGCAGTACTTC.

The chain has TRBV11-1 and TRBJ1-1; 7 nucleotides match TRBD1. Germline CDR1 is SGHAT and CDR2 is FQDESV (reference sequence). Trimming removed 5 bases from V and 4 bases from J; junction bases left unmatched: 4. The CDR3 runs 13 residues. The DNA of the CDR3 is TGTGCCAGCAGCCAACAGGGGAGCACTGAAGCTTTCTTT. The encoded protein is CASSQQGSTEAFF.

The chain couples TRBV19 to TRBJ2-6; tentatively, D is TRBD1 (5 bases). Germline V gene data show CDR1 as LNHDA and CDR2 as SQIVND (reference sequence). The CDR3 sequence is 15 residues long. V lost 7 bases and J lost 1, with 11 bases in between. CDR3 in amino acids: CASTRDGSGANVLTF. The CDR3 DNA is TGTGCCAGTACCAGGGATGGGTCTGGGGCCAACGTCCTGACTTTC.

The chain employs TRBV7-9 and TRBJ2-3; 8 bases agree with TRBD2. Trimming took 5 bases from V and 2 from J; bases not matched to a gene: 9. Germline CDR1 is SEHNR and CDR2 is FQNEAQ (reference sequence). The CDR3 covers 16 residues. CDR3 sequence: CASSLPGGPITDTQYF. The CDR3, as DNA: TGTGCCAGCAGCCTACCGGGGGGGCCTATCACAGATACGCAGTATTTT.

The rearrangement uses TRBV12-5 and TRBJ1-1; 9 bases map to TRBD1. V trimming: 6 bases; J trimming: 5 bases; junction bases outside the gene matches: 10. Germline V CDR1 and CDR2: LGHNT, FRNRAP. The CDR3 is made up of 15 amino acids. In DNA form, the CDR3 reads TGTGCTAGTGGGTCAAACAGGGGGCTGGGGACTGAAGCTTTCTTT. It encodes CASGSNRGLGTEAFF.

The CDR3 DNA is TGTGCCATCAGTGACCCGACTAGAGCAGATACGCAGTATTTT. Translation: CAISDPTRADTQYF. The chain links TRBV10-3 to TRBJ2-3; TRBD2 is a possible D gene (6 bases). The germline CDR1 and CDR2 sequences are ENHRY and SYGVKD. Trimming removed 3 bases from V and 4 bases from J, with 11 bases in between. CDR3 length: 14 amino acids.

The chain carries TRBV5-1 and TRBJ2-3; 10 bases match TRBD2. Germline CDR1 SGHRS, CDR2 YFSETQ. CDR3 size: 15 residues. V was clipped by 6 bases and J by 4 bases; unmatched bases: 8. CDR3 bases: TGCGCCAGCACAAACGAGCGGGGGGGCCCAGATACGCAGTATTTT. Translation gives CASTNERGGPDTQYF.

The chain couples TRBV7-8 to TRBJ2-5, with a tentative D call TRBD1 (6 bases). Trimming pared 3 bases from V and 1 base from J, leaving 12 bases between. This CDR3 is built from 15 residues. Germline CDR1 and CDR2: SGHVS and FQNEAQ. CDR3 nucleotides: TGTGCCAGCAGCTTCTCGGGACACCTCCAAGAGACCCAGTACTTC. The encoded protein is CASSFSGHLQETQYF.

CDR3 loop: CASSLGQLIAKNIQYF. The CDR3 DNA follows: TGTGCCAGCAGCTTGGGGCAGTTGATAGCCAAAAACATTCAGTACTTC. The V and J genes are TRBV5-6 and TRBJ2-4; no clear D gene. Trimming left V 0 bases short and J 0 bases short, with 10 bases between. Germline V gene data show CDR1 as SGHDT and CDR2 as YYEEEE. CDR3 size: 16 residues.

Concerning this clone: A junction end diverges from the germline sequence, so it may reflect a read error. The chain combines TRBV3-1 (or the pseudogene TRBV3-2) with TRBJ2-2, with 12 bases that match TRBD2. Germline values: CDR1 LGHDT, CDR2 YNNKEL (reference sequence). CDR3 length equals 16 residues. The CDR3: CASSLTSGGNAGELFF. The DNA for the CDR3 is TGTGCCAGCAGCCTAACTAGCGGGGGGAACGCCGGGGAGCTGTTTTTT.

This clone showed up just a few times. CDR3 DNA: TGTGCCAGTAGTCCTAACACCGACAGGGTGACTGAAGCTTTCTTT. Translating it yields CASSPNTDRVTEAFF. This chain uses TRBV19 with TRBJ1-1, with 7 bases that match TRBD1. The CDR3 consists of 15 residues. Per germline, CDR1 LNHDA and CDR2 SQIVND (reference sequence). V shed 5 bases, J shed 5 bases, and the junction held 11 bases outside the gene matches.

This chain uses TRBV25-1 with TRBJ1-1, with 7 bases aligning to TRBD1. V trimming: 4 bases; J trimming: 3 bases; junction bases outside the gene matches: 8. Looked up from germline, CDR1 is MGHDK and CDR2 is SYGVNS. This CDR3 contains 15 residues. The DNA for the CDR3 is TGTGCCAGCAGTGGGACGGACAGGCCTTACACTGAAGCTTTCTTT. Translation: CASSGTDRPYTEAFF.

The genes are TRBV5-5 and TRBJ2-4; 11 nucleotides align to TRBD1. After removal of 5 bases from V and 8 bases from J, the junction contained 9 bases not matched to a gene. Germline assignment: CDR1 SGHKS and CDR2 YYEKEE (reference sequence). The CDR3 totals 15 residues. CDR3 protein: CASRYLDRGLYIQYF. In DNA, the CDR3 is TGTGCCAGCAGGTACCTGGACAGGGGGCTGTACATTCAGTACTTC.